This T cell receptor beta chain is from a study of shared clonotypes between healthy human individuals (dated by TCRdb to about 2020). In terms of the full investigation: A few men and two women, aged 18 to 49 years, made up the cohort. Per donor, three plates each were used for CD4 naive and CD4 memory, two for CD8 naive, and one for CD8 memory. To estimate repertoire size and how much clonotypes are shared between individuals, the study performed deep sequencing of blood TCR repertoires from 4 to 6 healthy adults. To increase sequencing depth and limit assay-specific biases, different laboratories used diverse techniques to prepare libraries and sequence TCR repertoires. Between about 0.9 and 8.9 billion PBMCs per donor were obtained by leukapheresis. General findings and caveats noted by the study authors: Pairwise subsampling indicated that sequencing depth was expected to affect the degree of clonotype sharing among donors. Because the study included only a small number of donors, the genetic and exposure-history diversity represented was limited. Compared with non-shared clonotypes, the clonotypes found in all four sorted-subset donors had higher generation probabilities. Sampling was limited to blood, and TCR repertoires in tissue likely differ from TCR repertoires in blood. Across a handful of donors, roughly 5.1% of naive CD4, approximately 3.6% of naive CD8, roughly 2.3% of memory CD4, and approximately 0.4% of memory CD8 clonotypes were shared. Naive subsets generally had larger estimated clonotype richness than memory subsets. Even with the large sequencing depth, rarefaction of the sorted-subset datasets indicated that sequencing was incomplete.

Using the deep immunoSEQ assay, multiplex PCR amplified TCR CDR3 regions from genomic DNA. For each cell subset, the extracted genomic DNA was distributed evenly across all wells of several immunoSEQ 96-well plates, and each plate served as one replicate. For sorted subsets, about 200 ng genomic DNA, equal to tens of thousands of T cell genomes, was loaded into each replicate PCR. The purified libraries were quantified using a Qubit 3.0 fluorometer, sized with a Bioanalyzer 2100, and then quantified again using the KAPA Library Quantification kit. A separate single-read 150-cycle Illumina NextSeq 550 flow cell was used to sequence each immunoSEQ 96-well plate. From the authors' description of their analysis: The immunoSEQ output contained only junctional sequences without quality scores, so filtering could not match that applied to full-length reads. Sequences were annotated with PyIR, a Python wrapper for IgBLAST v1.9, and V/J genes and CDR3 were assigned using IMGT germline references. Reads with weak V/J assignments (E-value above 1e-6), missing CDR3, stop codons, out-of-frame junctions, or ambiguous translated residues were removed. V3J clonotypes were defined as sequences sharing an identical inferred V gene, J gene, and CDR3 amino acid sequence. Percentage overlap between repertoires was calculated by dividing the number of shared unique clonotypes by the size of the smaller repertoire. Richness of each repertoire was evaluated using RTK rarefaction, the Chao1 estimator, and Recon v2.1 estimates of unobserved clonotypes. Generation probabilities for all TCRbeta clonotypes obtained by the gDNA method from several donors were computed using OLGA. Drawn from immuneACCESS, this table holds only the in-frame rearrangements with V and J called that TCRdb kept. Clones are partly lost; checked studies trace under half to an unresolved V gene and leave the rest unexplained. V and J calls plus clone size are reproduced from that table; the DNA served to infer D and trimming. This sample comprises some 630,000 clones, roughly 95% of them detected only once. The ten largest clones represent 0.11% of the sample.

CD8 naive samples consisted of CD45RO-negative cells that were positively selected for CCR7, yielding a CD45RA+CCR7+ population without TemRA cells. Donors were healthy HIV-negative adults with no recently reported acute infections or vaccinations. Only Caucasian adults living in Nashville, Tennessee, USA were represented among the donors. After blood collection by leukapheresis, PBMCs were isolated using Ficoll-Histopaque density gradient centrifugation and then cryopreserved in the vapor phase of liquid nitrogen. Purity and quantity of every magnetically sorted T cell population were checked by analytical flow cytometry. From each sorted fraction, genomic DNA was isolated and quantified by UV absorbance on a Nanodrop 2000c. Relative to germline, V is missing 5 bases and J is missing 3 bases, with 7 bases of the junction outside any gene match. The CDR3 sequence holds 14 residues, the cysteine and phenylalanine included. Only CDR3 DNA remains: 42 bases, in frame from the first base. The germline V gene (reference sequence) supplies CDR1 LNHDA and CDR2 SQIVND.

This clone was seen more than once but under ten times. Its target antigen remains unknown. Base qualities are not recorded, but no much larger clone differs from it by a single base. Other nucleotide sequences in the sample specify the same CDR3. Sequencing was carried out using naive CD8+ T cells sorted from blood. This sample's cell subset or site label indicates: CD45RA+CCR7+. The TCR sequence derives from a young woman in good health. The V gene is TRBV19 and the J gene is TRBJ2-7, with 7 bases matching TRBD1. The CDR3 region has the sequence CASSPGAGGYEQYF. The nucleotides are TGTGCCAGTAGTCCCGGTGCAGGGGGCTACGAGCAGTACTTC.